Listed below are T cell receptor beta chains from one sample, sequenced in a study of Graves' ophthalmopathy and Graves' hyperthyroidism. Each CDR3 protein gets one entry after TCRdb re-called the multiplex PCR reads with MiXCR. This table has 300,000 to 400,000 distinct CDR3 sequences, around a sixth appearing once. Sequenced sample: peripheral blood. These receptors were obtained from an adult man with Graves' ophthalmopathy. Each CDR3 is given with its conserved first and last residue.

j_gene: TRBJ2-7; v_gene: TRBV11-2; CDR3aa: CASSLDRTSVYEQYF
j_gene: TRBJ2-5; v_gene: TRBV19; CDR3aa: CASRSWDRETQYF
j_gene: TRBJ2-5; v_gene: TRBV6-2/TRBV6-3; CDR3aa: CASSYSMRTWQESQYF
j_gene: TRBJ2-5; v_gene: TRBV6-1; CDR3aa: CASSEIRVRETQYF
j_gene: TRBJ2-7; v_gene: TRBV4-1; CDR3aa: CASSQDAIAPYEQYF
j_gene: TRBJ1-1; v_gene: TRBV27; CDR3aa: CASSPGQINTEAFF
j_gene: TRBJ2-7; v_gene: TRBV5-1; CDR3aa: CASSSRTMISYEQYF
j_gene: TRBJ2-7; v_gene: TRBV12-3/TRBV12-4; CDR3aa: CASSLAGSEQYF
j_gene: TRBJ2-5; v_gene: TRBV5-1; CDR3aa: CASIRSHPGQGQETQYF
j_gene: TRBJ2-7; v_gene: TRBV28; CDR3aa: CASSLGTESEQYF
j_gene: TRBJ2-7; v_gene: TRBV13; CDR3aa: CASSNLTSGRAYEQYF
j_gene: TRBJ1-2; v_gene: TRBV19; CDR3aa: CASSTRQGATGYTF
j_gene: TRBJ1-2; v_gene: TRBV28; CDR3aa: CANQGEGGYTF
j_gene: TRBJ2-7; v_gene: TRBV20-1; CDR3aa: CSAVSREYIGEQYF
j_gene: TRBJ2-7; v_gene: TRBV18; CDR3aa: CASSPPSGGEQYF
j_gene: TRBJ1-2; v_gene: TRBV6-2/TRBV6-3; CDR3aa: CASRSGRGYTF
j_gene: TRBJ2-5; v_gene: TRBV11-2; CDR3aa: CASSPVGGGETQYF
j_gene: TRBJ1-5; v_gene: TRBV27; CDR3aa: CASSPIMSGPYSNQPQHF
j_gene: TRBJ1-6; v_gene: TRBV2; CDR3aa: CASSEGARGSAPLHF
j_gene: TRBJ1-3; v_gene: TRBV20-1; CDR3aa: CSARRDRVAGNTIYF
j_gene: TRBJ2-5; v_gene: TRBV6-2/TRBV6-3; CDR3aa: CASSRTMQETQYF
j_gene: TRBJ1-5; v_gene: TRBV6-1; CDR3aa: CASSEAVRGGDRNQPQHF
j_gene: TRBJ2-2; v_gene: TRBV3-1; CDR3aa: CASSRLVNTGELFF
j_gene: TRBJ2-7; v_gene: TRBV7-9; CDR3aa: CASSYTDRATYEQYF
j_gene: TRBJ2-2; v_gene: TRBV11-2; CDR3aa: CASSLGPGGNTGELFF
j_gene: TRBJ1-5; v_gene: TRBV20-1; CDR3aa: CSARSRGTAYISNQPQHF
j_gene: TRBJ1-1; v_gene: TRBV12-3/TRBV12-4; CDR3aa: CASRPSKGTEAFF
j_gene: TRBJ2-7; v_gene: TRBV20-1; CDR3aa: CSATRDSLDYEQYF
j_gene: TRBJ1-1; v_gene: TRBV12-3/TRBV12-4; CDR3aa: CASSLVDRGTAFF
j_gene: TRBJ1-2; v_gene: TRBV20-1; CDR3aa: CSARDPRGFYGYTF
j_gene: TRBJ2-5; v_gene: TRBV5-1; CDR3aa: CASSLDRRGTGSRETQYF
j_gene: TRBJ2-2; v_gene: TRBV15; CDR3aa: CATSTRQGKTGELFF
j_gene: TRBJ2-7; v_gene: TRBV12-3/TRBV12-4; CDR3aa: CASSRIAGANEQYF
j_gene: TRBJ1-5; v_gene: TRBV20-1; CDR3aa: CSLSTGGNQPQHF
j_gene: TRBJ1-1; v_gene: TRBV4-1; CDR3aa: CASSPPTYNTEAFF
j_gene: TRBJ2-7; v_gene: TRBV27; CDR3aa: CASSLSIFYEQYF
j_gene: TRBJ2-5; v_gene: TRBV6-2/TRBV6-3; CDR3aa: CASSPSPFVGRGETQYF
j_gene: TRBJ2-7; v_gene: TRBV12-3/TRBV12-4; CDR3aa: CASSFRSGGYYEQYF
j_gene: TRBJ2-2; v_gene: TRBV6-1; CDR3aa: CASSLLRGRPGELFF
j_gene: TRBJ2-5; v_gene: TRBV24-1; CDR3aa: CATSRTSHQETQYF
j_gene: TRBJ2-5; v_gene: TRBV6-2/TRBV6-3; CDR3aa: CASKRSGVGETQYF
j_gene: TRBJ1-1; v_gene: TRBV11-2; CDR3aa: CASSLAGYTEAFF
j_gene: TRBJ2-2; v_gene: TRBV12-3/TRBV12-4; CDR3aa: CASSFQGGRELFF
j_gene: TRBJ1-1; v_gene: TRBV6-2/TRBV6-3; CDR3aa: CASSDTYLNTEAFF
j_gene: TRBJ2-7; v_gene: TRBV7-2; CDR3aa: CASSLAVGGIYEQYF
j_gene: TRBJ1-6; v_gene: TRBV4-3; CDR3aa: CASSQEVQGAYNSPLHF
j_gene: TRBJ2-7; v_gene: TRBV9; CDR3aa: CASSRRGREASYEQYF
j_gene: TRBJ1-1; v_gene: TRBV7-9; CDR3aa: CASKEGSGTEAFF
j_gene: TRBJ2-2; v_gene: TRBV7-9; CDR3aa: CASSLDRRFTGELFF
j_gene: TRBJ1-5; v_gene: TRBV28; CDR3aa: CASSSRDSNYQPQHF
j_gene: TRBJ2-7; v_gene: TRBV2; CDR3aa: CAGGGGGSEQYF
j_gene: TRBJ2-7; v_gene: TRBV7-8; CDR3aa: CASSSDNGRTYEQYF
j_gene: TRBJ2-7; v_gene: TRBV15; CDR3aa: CATSRDRRVYEQYF
j_gene: TRBJ1-1; v_gene: TRBV6-2/TRBV6-3; CDR3aa: CASRHRLGGMNTEAFF
j_gene: TRBJ2-5; v_gene: TRBV24-1; CDR3aa: CATSGTGVGEETQYF
j_gene: TRBJ2-5; v_gene: TRBV6-2/TRBV6-3; CDR3aa: CASMGPKETQYF
j_gene: TRBJ2-5; v_gene: TRBV11-2; CDR3aa: CASSGQGSDQETQYF
j_gene: TRBJ1-4; v_gene: TRBV11-3; CDR3aa: CASSLDLQGFEKLFF
j_gene: TRBJ2-7; v_gene: TRBV20-1; CDR3aa: CSARPGLAGLYEQYF
j_gene: TRBJ1-1; v_gene: TRBV15; CDR3aa: CATSRDRGRTEAFF